These 27 T cell receptor beta chains share one sample of origin, sequenced in a study of blood T cell repertoires in COVID-19. TCRdb keeps only in-frame clones here, not all; method: immunoSEQ multiplex PCR. The sample has some 190,000 clones; approximately 88% are singletons. Sample: PBMCs or T cells enriched from blood (not recorded which). These receptors all stem from a woman between 25 and 40 years old who had recovered from COVID-19.

The chain joins TRBV5-1 to TRBJ2-3; possibly TRBD2 for D (6 bases). CDR3 length equals 15 residues. Germline V gene lookup returns CDR1 SGHRS and CDR2 YFSETQ. The ends were cut back, 2 bases at V and 2 bases at J, with 12 bases in the middle. For the CDR3, the DNA is TGCGCCAGCAGCTTTCATCGGGGGAACACAGATACGCAGTATTTT. Translating it yields CASSFHRGNTDTQYF. The variable domain in full, with the rest retrieved from reference TRBV5-1 and TRBJ2-3, is KAGVTQTPRYLIKTRGQQVTLSCSPISGHRSVSWYQQTPGQGLQFLFEYFSETQRNKGNFPGRFSGRQFSNSRSEMNVSTLELGDSALYLCASSFHRGNTDTQYFGPGTRLTVL.

This clone was seen ten or more times. This chain joins TRBV19 and TRBJ1-1, with D possibly TRBD1 on 5 matching bases. The length of the CDR3 is 17 residues. Trimming took 0 bases from V and 2 from J, leaving 16 bases between them. The germline V gene encodes CDR1 LNHDA and CDR2 SQIVND (reference sequence). This CDR3 is CASSIDLRGRRNTEAFF. The CDR3 DNA follows: TGTGCCAGTAGTATAGATCTAAGGGGCAGAAGAAACACTGAAGCTTTCTTT.

The V gene is TRBV20-1, the J gene TRBJ1-6, with D unclear. Trimming cost V 1 base and J 14 bases, with 6 bases left between them. Germline V lookup: CDR1 DFQATT, CDR2 SNEGSKA (reference sequence). The CDR3 covers 10 residues. The CDR3, as DNA: TGCAGTGCTAGAGTAGTGACCCTCCACTTT. Amino acid sequence: CSARVVTLHF.

Comment on this clone: Other DNA sequences in the same sample also yield this CDR3. The V call is TRBV5-8, the J call TRBJ2-5; possible D gene TRBD2, 5 bases. V was shortened by 1 base and J by 2 bases, with 9 bases between the two germline ends. Germline-derived CDR1 and CDR2 are SGHTS and YDEGEE. CDR3 length: 14 residues. CDR3 amino acids: CASSLTGVQETQYF. In DNA, the CDR3 is TGTGCCAGCAGCTTGACCGGGGTTCAAGAGACCCAGTACTTC.

The rearrangement uses TRBV28 and TRBJ2-1, with 8 bases that match TRBD1. The CDR3 runs to 17 residues. Looked up from germline, CDR1 is MDHEN and CDR2 is SYDVKM. The junction had 10 bases not matched to a gene; V was cut back by 5 bases and J by 1 base. For the CDR3, the DNA is TGTGCCAGCAGTCCCGGGACAGGCGGGATATCCTACAATGAGCAGTTCTTC. Its protein is CASSPGTGGISYNEQFF.

V gene TRBV5-1 combines with J gene TRBJ2-3; no clear D. Germline V lookup: CDR1 SGHRS, CDR2 YFSETQ. The CDR3 covers 14 residues. V dropped 2 bases and J dropped 3 bases, with 10 bases sitting between them. The CDR3 loop reads CASSFGQTTDTQYF. CDR3 DNA: TGCGCCAGCAGCTTTGGGCAGACGACAGATACGCAGTATTTT.

V gene TRBV6-5 combines with J gene TRBJ1-3; maybe TRBD1 (5 bases). CDR3 length: 15 amino acids. Germline lookup yields CDR1 MNHEY and CDR2 SVGAGI. Trimming pared 2 bases from V and 4 bases from J, leaving 12 bases between. CDR3 bases: TGTGCCAGCAGTTACAATCCGGGGGGAGGAAACACCATATATTTT. Its protein is CASSYNPGGGNTIYF.

There are a few counts of this clone. The V call is TRBV6-5, the J call TRBJ1-2, with 9 bases identical to TRBD1. J was trimmed by 8 bases and V by 6 bases; bases with no gene match: 4. The CDR3 has 12 residues. The germline V gene has CDR1 MNHEY and CDR2 SVGAGI. DNA of the CDR3: TGTGCCAGCAGAATTACAGGGGGCGGCTACACCTTC. Its protein product is CASRITGGGYTF.

The chain recombines TRBV20-1 with TRBJ1-2; D uncertain. The germline gives CDR1 DFQATT, CDR2 SNEGSKA (reference sequence). The CDR3 extends over 10 amino acids. V was clipped by 6 bases and J by 4 bases, with 6 bases between them. DNA of the CDR3: TGCAGTGCCTGGGCCTATGGCTACACCTTC. This gives the protein CSAWAYGYTF.

V is TRBV9 and J is TRBJ2-3; 9 nucleotides agree with TRBD2. In germline, CDR1 is SGDLS, CDR2 YYNGEE. With 4 bases clipped from V and 6 bases from J, the junction kept 9 bases outside the gene matches. This CDR3 is 15 amino acids long. The CDR3 loop is CASSPHGTSMDTQYF. For the CDR3, the DNA is TGTGCCAGCAGCCCCCACGGGACTAGCATGGATACGCAGTATTTT.

The chain combines TRBV27 with TRBJ1-4; D ambiguous. V gave up 3 bases and J gave up 7 bases, with 18 bases separating them. There are 16 residues in the CDR3. The germline V gene has CDR1 MNHEY and CDR2 SMNVEV (reference sequence). The CDR3 nucleotides read TGTGCCAGCAGTTTCGCGGTGACTCGGCTGTCTGAAAAACTGTTTTTT. Translation gives CASSFAVTRLSEKLFF.

V and J are TRBV6-5 and TRBJ1-6; D is undetermined. The germline V gene encodes CDR1 MNHEY and CDR2 SVGAGI. Trimming cost V 2 bases and J 3 bases, with 8 bases left between them. The CDR3 sequence is 15 residues long. The CDR3 reads CASSYTQSYNSPLHF. The DNA of the CDR3 is TGTGCCAGCAGTTACACACAGAGCTATAATTCACCCCTCCACTTT.

V is TRBV3-1 (or the pseudogene TRBV3-2) and J is TRBJ1-1; the match to TRBD1 covers 9 bases. Per the germline V gene, CDR1 is LGHDT and CDR2 is YNNKEL (reference sequence). J was trimmed by 4 bases and V by 6 bases; bases with no gene match: 9. This CDR3 region has 15 residues. Written as DNA, the CDR3 is TGTGCCAGCAGAAGGGACAGGGTGGGGGGCACTGAAGCTTTCTTT. It encodes CASRRDRVGGTEAFF.

The gene calls are TRBV3-1 (or the pseudogene TRBV3-2) and TRBJ2-1; D is possibly TRBD2 (5 bases). CDR3 size: 17 residues. V was trimmed by 1 base and J by 4 bases, leaving 17 bases between them. Germline values: CDR1 LGHDT, CDR2 YNNKEL (reference sequence). CDR3 nucleotide sequence: TGTGCCAGCAGCCAAGGGTATCCCCGCGGGTTATACAATGAGCAGTTCTTC. Encoded protein: CASSQGYPRGLYNEQFF.

The chain carries TRBV2 and TRBJ1-3; weak D call: TRBD1 (5 bases). The germline gives CDR1 SNHLY, CDR2 FYNNEI. This CDR3 has 15 amino acids. Deletions cut 6 bases from V and 0 bases from J, with 12 bases between. The CDR3 loop is CASRPDRSSGNTIYF. The CDR3 nucleotides are TGTGCCAGCAGACCCGACAGATCCTCTGGAAACACCATATATTTT. Combining the CDR3 with reference TRBV2 and TRBJ1-3 gives the whole variable domain EPEVTQTPSHQVTQMGQEVILRCVPISNHLYFYWYRQILGQKVEFLVSFYNNEISEKSEIFDDQFSVERPDGSNFTLKIRSTKLEDSAMYFCASRPDRSSGNTIYFGEGSWLTVV.

V usage is TRBV5-1 and J usage is TRBJ2-5, with 9 bases aligning to TRBD1. Trimming at V came to 3 bases and at J to 2 bases, leaving 5 bases not matched to a gene. CDR1 SGHRS and CDR2 YFSETQ come from the germline V gene. The CDR3 sequence is 15 residues long. CDR3 nucleotide sequence: TGCGCCAGCAGCTCGACAGGGGGAATTCAAGAGACCCAGTACTTC. It encodes CASSSTGGIQETQYF.

This rearrangement joins TRBV3-1 (or the pseudogene TRBV3-2) to TRBJ1-6; 7 bases agree with TRBD1. Germline CDR1 and CDR2: LGHDT and YNNKEL (reference sequence). Trimming at V came to 4 bases and at J to 7 bases, leaving 7 bases not matched to a gene. The CDR3 runs to 15 residues. CDR3 sequence reads: CASSRGDSPNSPLHF. In nucleotides, the CDR3 is TGTGCCAGCAGCCGGGGGGACAGCCCAAATTCACCCCTCCACTTT.

The chain is built from TRBV18 and TRBJ1-4, with 9 nucleotides matching TRBD1. Germline V gives CDR1 KGHSH, CDR2 LQKENI. Trimming took 3 bases from V and 6 from J; bases not matched to a gene: 8. This CDR3 has 16 residues. CDR3 sequence (DNA): TGTGCCAGCTCACCCGCGCCGGGACAGGGTGATGAAAAACTGTTTTTT. It codes for CASSPAPGQGDEKLFF.

About this clone itself: Germline and junction disagree at one end, which may indicate a read error. Written as DNA, the CDR3 is TGTGCTAGCAGCCATCTAGCTTCGGAGACCCAGTACTTC. The encoded protein is CASSHLASETQYF. The chain has TRBV7-7 and TRBJ2-5, with D possibly being TRBD2 (5 bases). CDR3 length: 13 amino acids. CDR1 and CDR2 from the germline V gene are SSHAT and FNYEAQ (reference sequence).

This chain uses TRBV14 with TRBJ2-1; D perhaps matches TRBD1 (5 bases). This CDR3 is built from 12 residues. Between the trimmed V and J ends, which lost 1 base and 8 bases, there was a span of 6 bases. The germline CDR1 and CDR2 sequences are SGHDN and FVKESK. The CDR3 loop is CASSQGGDEQFF. The CDR3 coding sequence is TGTGCCAGCAGCCAAGGGGGCGATGAGCAGTTCTTC.

The rearrangement joins TRBV11-2 to TRBJ2-6, with D possibly matching TRBD2 (5 bases). The CDR3 has 16 amino acids. Trimming shortened V by 5 bases and J by 0 bases, and 11 bases separated the two germline ends. Germline CDR1 and CDR2: SGHAT and FQNNGV. The CDR3 region has the DNA TGTGCCAGCAGCCCCTATGAGGGCTCTGGGGCCAACGTCCTGACTTTC. It encodes CASSPYEGSGANVLTF.

The chain links TRBV2 to TRBJ2-7; 7 positions match TRBD1. The CDR3 sequence is 11 residues long. Trimming cost V 8 bases and J 4 bases; bases outside gene matches: 2. Germline loops: CDR1 SNHLY, CDR2 FYNNEI. DNA for the CDR3: TGTGCCAGCTCACAGGGGTACGAGCAGTACGTC. Its translation is CASSQGYEQYV.

The CDR3 nucleotides read TGTGCCATCAGTGAGTCTGGGACAGGGAACACTGAAGCTTTCTTT. Amino acid sequence: CAISESGTGNTEAFF. The V and J genes are TRBV10-3 and TRBJ1-1, with 8 bases identical to TRBD1. This CDR3 contains 15 residues. Germline CDR1 ENHRY, CDR2 SYGVKD. V trimming: 0 bases; J trimming: 1 base; junction bases outside the gene matches: 1.

This clone was counted a few times. The rearrangement links TRBV5-4 to TRBJ2-1; D remains ambiguous. Trimming shortened V by 1 base and J by 7 bases, and 15 bases separated the two germline ends. Germline lookup yields CDR1 SGHNT and CDR2 YYREEE (reference sequence). This CDR3 contains 15 residues. In nucleotides, the CDR3 is TGTGCCAGCAGCTTGATGGCTAGGCCCCTGAATGAGCAGTTCTTC. It is translated as CASSLMARPLNEQFF.

This chain uses TRBV6-5 with TRBJ2-1; possibly TRBD2 for D (5 bases). The V end lost 7 bases, the J end lost 7 bases, and 20 bases lay between the germline ends. Germline CDR1 is MNHEY and CDR2 is SVGAGI. This CDR3 contains 15 residues. DNA of the CDR3: TGTGCCAGCAATATTGCCCCAGACTACGTAAATGAGCAGTTCTTC. Its protein product is CASNIAPDYVNEQFF.

The genes are TRBV2 and TRBJ2-7; 8 bases are shared with TRBD2. Trimming at V came to 7 bases and at J to 7 bases, leaving 12 bases not matched to a gene. This CDR3 is 14 amino acids long. CDR1 and CDR2 (germline): SNHLY, FYNNEI. CDR3 sequence (DNA): TGTGCCAGCAACCCAGCGGGAGCCATGGGGGAGCAGTACTTC. It specifies CASNPAGAMGEQYF.

The genes are TRBV15 and TRBJ1-2; 9 bases fit TRBD1. Trimming removed 1 base from V and 8 bases from J; junction bases left unmatched: 5. The germline V gene has CDR1 LNHNV and CDR2 YYDKDF (reference sequence). CDR3 length: 14 amino acids. The CDR3 reads CATSRGRTGDGYTF. In DNA form, the CDR3 reads TGTGCCACCAGCAGAGGGAGGACAGGGGACGGCTACACCTTC.